This TCR beta chain originates from a study of T-cell memory formation after mild COVID-19. Findings and limits, study-wide: For contracting clones, CD4+ ones sat mainly in CM and EM, CD8+ in EMRA. The finding that pre-infection memory included some responding clones suggested that cross-reactive memory joined.

In this sample, this clonotype turned up many times. Its antigen remains unidentified. MiXCR, applied by TCRdb to the 5' RACE reads, yields one record per CDR3 protein. This sample yields about 360,000 distinct CDR3 sequences, of which roughly 14% are seen a single time; 20% to 25% belongs to the top ten. There are 13 residues in the CDR3. Trimming removed 6 bases from V and 3 bases from J; junction bases left unmatched: 1. Germline CDR1 is DFQATT and CDR2 is SNEGSKA (reference sequence). This chain links TRBV20-1 with TRBJ2-5; 13 nucleotides agree with TRBD2. Sequencing input: PBMCs or a T cell subset sorted from them (not recorded which). The sequence came from a man younger than 35 who had mild COVID-19 (a few samples of this study predate the infection). Cell type and time point are not known. The CDR3 sequence is CSAGTSGEETQYF. CDR3 coding DNA: TGCAGTGCCGGGACTAGCGGGGAAGAGACCCAGTACTTC.